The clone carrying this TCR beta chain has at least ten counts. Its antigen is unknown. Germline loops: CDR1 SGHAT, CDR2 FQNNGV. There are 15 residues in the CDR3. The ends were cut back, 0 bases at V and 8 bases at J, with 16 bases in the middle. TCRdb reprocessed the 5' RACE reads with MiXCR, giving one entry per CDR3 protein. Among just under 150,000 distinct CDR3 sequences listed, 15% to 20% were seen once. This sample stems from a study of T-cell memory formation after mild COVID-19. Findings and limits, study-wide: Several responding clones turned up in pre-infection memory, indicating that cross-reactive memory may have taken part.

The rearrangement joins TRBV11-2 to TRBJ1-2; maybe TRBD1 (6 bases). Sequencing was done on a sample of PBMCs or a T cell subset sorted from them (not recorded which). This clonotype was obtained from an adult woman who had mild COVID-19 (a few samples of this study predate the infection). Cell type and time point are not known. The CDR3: CASSLDPLAGDGYTF. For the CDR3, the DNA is TGTGCCAGCAGCTTAGATCCTTTAGCAGGGGACGGCTACACCTTC.